One sample yielded the 3 T cell receptor beta chains listed below, sequenced in a study of blood T cell repertoires in COVID-19. Assay: immunoSEQ multiplex PCR; the TCRdb copy retains only in-frame clones and omits some. The table has some 260,000 clones, approximately 88% seen once. Sequenced sample: peripheral blood. These receptors were obtained from a woman between 65 and 79 years old with COVID-19, enrolled during active disease.

DNA of the CDR3: TGTGCCAGCAGCCAACAGGGAGAGGGTGGCTACACCTTC. Translating gives CASSQQGEGGYTF. V gene TRBV6-6 combines with J gene TRBJ1-2; tentative D call: TRBD1 (6 bases). The CDR3 spans 13 residues. The V gene lost 6 bases and the J gene lost 7 bases, with 15 bases spanning the gap. Germline loops: CDR1 MNHNY, CDR2 SVGAGI (reference sequence).

The chain links TRBV5-1 to TRBJ1-6, with D uncertain. Germline loops: CDR1 SGHRS, CDR2 YFSETQ. Trimming took 0 bases from V and 2 from J, leaving 9 bases between them. The CDR3 has 16 amino acids. CDR3 loop: CASSLGRVAYNSPLHF. In nucleotides, the CDR3 is TGCGCCAGCAGCTTGGGTCGAGTGGCCTATAATTCACCCCTCCACTTT.

The V call is TRBV6-1, the J call TRBJ2-6, with 9 bases fitting TRBD2. This CDR3 has 19 residues. The germline V gene encodes CDR1 MNHNS and CDR2 SASEGT. Germline trimming cut 0 bases from V and 0 bases from J; bases unmatched to any gene: 6. The CDR3 DNA follows: TGTGCCAGCAGTGAAGCAACTTTAGCGGGGGTCTCTGGGGCCAACGTCCTGACTTTC. This sequence encodes CASSEATLAGVSGANVLTF.